This T cell receptor beta chain was found in a study of technical replicates of blood from a handful of donors. The length of the CDR3 is 12 residues. The V end was cut by 8 bases, the J end by 1 base, with 11 bases between. CDR1 SQVTM and CDR2 ANQGSEA come from the germline V gene. TCRdb's table, derived via immunoSEQ multiplex PCR, lists solely in-frame clones and lacks some. Of approximately 79,000 clones in the sample, approximately 96% were seen once. Only one count was recorded for this clone. The chain couples TRBV29-1 to TRBJ1-2; no reliable D call. Sequencing was performed on T cells isolated from PBMCs. The origin of this receptor is a human donor in good health. The CDR3 loop reads CSFKQYNYGYTF. CDR3 nucleotides: TGCAGCTTTAAACAGTATAACTATGGCTACACCTTC.